Each of the 25 T cell receptor beta chains below was sequenced from the same sample in a study of T cell responses to AZD1222 COVID-19 vaccine listed by TCRdb under 2021. Per the publication, the time point label means: about 28 days (+/-7) after the second vaccine dose. The treatment or condition label on this specimen signifies: meningococcal conjugate vaccine given as trial control. Library preparation employed the immunoSEQ multiplex PCR assay. In its TCRdb copy, this immuneACCESS table keeps in-frame sequences only and misses some clones. Where compared with another copy, unresolved V genes explain less than half of these, and the others have no known cause. For this sample there are about 75,000 clones; about nine tenths appear just once. The ten largest clones take up 8% to 10% of the sample. Sample: peripheral blood, taken 28 days after the second dose of the MenACWY control vaccine. Receptor source: an adult who received the MenACWY meningococcal vaccine as a control.

The V call is TRBV6-5, the J call TRBJ1-1, with TRBD1 matching 7 bases. The germline V gene encodes CDR1 MNHEY and CDR2 SVGAGI. CDR3 length: 13 amino acids. J was trimmed by 1 base and V by 6 bases; bases with no gene match: 2. The CDR3 DNA reads TGTGCCAGCAGAAGACAGGGGAACACTGAAGCTTTCTTT. This translates into CASRRQGNTEAFF.

Notes on this clone: At the DNA level, this CDR3 is encoded by other sequences in the same sample as well. The chain combines TRBV27 with TRBJ1-6; D is uncertain. CDR1 and CDR2 (germline): MNHEY, SMNVEV (reference sequence). V dropped 6 bases and J dropped 7 bases, with 7 bases sitting between them. CDR3 length: 12 amino acids. CDR3 nucleotide sequence: TGTGCCAGCAGCCCCATAAATTCACCCCTCCACTTT. Translation: CASSPINSPLHF.

The rearrangement links TRBV12-5 to TRBJ1-5; D gene uncertain. Trimming stripped 4 bases from V and 9 bases from J, with 7 bases between. The V gene's germline CDR1 is LGHNT and CDR2 FRNRAP. The CDR3 consists of 11 residues. The CDR3 bases are TGTGCTAGTGGTTCGGAGAGGCCCCAGCATTTT. This translates into CASGSERPQHF.

The chain is built from TRBV10-2 and TRBJ1-1, with D perhaps TRBD1 (6 bases). The CDR3 contains 12 residues. The germline V gene has CDR1 WSHSY and CDR2 SAAADI. V was pared by 6 bases and J by 3 bases, with 8 bases between. CDR3: CASRTGDTEAFF. The CDR3 DNA reads as TGCGCCAGCAGGACAGGAGACACTGAAGCTTTCTTT.

The J gene is TRBJ2-7, the V gene TRBV10-3; maybe TRBD1 (6 bases). The ends were cut back, 5 bases at V and 4 bases at J, with 15 bases in the middle. Per germline, CDR1 ENHRY and CDR2 SYGVKD. The CDR3 has 14 residues. Here the CDR3 reads CAISTYGGHYEQYF. The DNA for the CDR3 is TGTGCCATCAGTACCTATGGGGGCCATTACGAGCAGTACTTC.

Of note for this clone: The same CDR3 arises from other DNA sequences in this sample as well. The chain carries TRBV28 and TRBJ2-7; D unclear. The germline CDR1 and CDR2 sequences are MDHEN and SYDVKM. This CDR3 has 11 amino acids. V was clipped by 5 bases and J by 3 bases, with 5 bases between them. This chain's CDR3 is CASSPNYEQYF. CDR3 nucleotide sequence: TGTGCCAGCAGTCCCAACTACGAGCAGTACTTC.

This sequence joins TRBV11-1 and TRBJ1-1; 8 nucleotides line up with TRBD1. CDR1 is SGHAT, CDR2 FQDESV, per germline (reference sequence). V lost 5 bases and J lost 8; bases outside the gene matches: 4. This CDR3 has 12 residues. CDR3 DNA sequence: TGTGCCAGCAGCGTCAGGGGGCTGGAAGCTTTCTTT. Translating gives CASSVRGLEAFF.

The V call is TRBV6-5, the J call TRBJ2-5, with 8 bases fitting TRBD1. Germline trimming cut 6 bases from V and 1 base from J; bases unmatched to any gene: 7. This CDR3 contains 15 residues. CDR1 and CDR2 (germline): MNHEY, SVGAGI. The CDR3 DNA follows: TGTGCCAGCAGGTCGACAGGGGTGGGCCAAGAGACCCAGTACTTC. As protein: CASRSTGVGQETQYF.

The chain recombines TRBV28 with TRBJ1-1, with 8 nucleotides matching TRBD1. V was pared by 4 bases and J by 11 bases, with 12 bases of the junction left unmatched. Germline lookup yields CDR1 MDHEN and CDR2 SYDVKM. The CDR3 consists of 14 residues. CDR3 in DNA: TGTGCCAGCAGTTCCCCAGGACAGGGAAGATACGCTTTCTTT. This sequence encodes CASSSPGQGRYAFF.

The chain couples TRBV25-1 to TRBJ2-1, with D possibly called TRBD1 or TRBD2 (6 bases each). The germline CDR1 and CDR2 sequences are MGHDK and SYGVNS. This CDR3 comprises 13 residues. V was pared by 8 bases and J by 5 bases, with 13 bases between. The CDR3 protein is CASVPGGHNEQFF. CDR3 nucleotide sequence: TGTGCCAGCGTACCCGGGGGCCACAATGAGCAGTTCTTC. The complete variable domain, with remaining parts taken from reference TRBV25-1 and TRBJ2-1, reads EADIYQTPRYLVIGTGKKITLECSQTMGHDKMYWYQQDPGMELHLIHYSYGVNSTEKGDLSSESTVSRIRTEHFPLTLESARPSHTSQYLCASVPGGHNEQFFGPGTRLTVL.

This clone was found once. V usage is TRBV19 and J usage is TRBJ1-3; no definite D call. CDR1 and CDR2 from the germline V gene are LNHDA and SQIVND (reference sequence). This CDR3 spans 15 amino acids. The V end was cut by 3 bases, the J end by 0 bases, with 9 bases between. The CDR3 sequence: CASSMDRFSGNTIYF. CDR3 in DNA: TGTGCCAGTAGTATGGACCGCTTCTCTGGAAACACCATATATTTT.

The V call is TRBV6-5, the J call TRBJ1-4; D call uncertain. CDR3 length: 13 residues. Deletions cut 7 bases from V and 3 bases from J, with 9 bases between. Germline CDR1 MNHEY, CDR2 SVGAGI. The DNA of the CDR3 is TGTGCCAGCACCTCCGGGGCTAATGAAAAACTGTTTTTT. It is translated as CASTSGANEKLFF.

The chain joins TRBV5-6 to TRBJ2-7; 7 bases fit TRBD1. V lost 3 bases and J lost 5; bases outside the gene matches: 11. Germline CDR1 reads SGHDT; CDR2 reads YYEEEE. The CDR3 runs to 15 residues. CDR3 in DNA: TGTGCCAGCAGCTCGCCCAAACAGGGGTCCCACGAGCAGTACTTC. It specifies CASSSPKQGSHEQYF.

The count of this clone is one. The chain employs TRBV30 and TRBJ1-5; possible D gene TRBD1, 6 bases. The germline V and J ends were trimmed by 4 bases and 1 base, with 8 bases remaining between them. Germline CDR1 and CDR2: GTSNPN and SVGIG (reference sequence). The CDR3 has 13 residues. The DNA of the CDR3 is TGTGCCTGGACAGGGGAAAGCAATCAGCCCCAGCATTTT. This encodes CAWTGESNQPQHF.

The chain combines TRBV7-2 with TRBJ1-3, with D possibly matching TRBD1 (6 bases). The CDR3 loop spans 14 amino acids. Germline CDR1 is SGHTA and CDR2 is FQGNSA. V shed 5 bases and J shed 3 bases, with 11 bases lying between them. Here the CDR3 DNA reads TGTGCCAGCAGCAGCGGGGGGCTTGGAAACACCATATATTTT. Amino acids: CASSSGGLGNTIYF.

This clone was counted a single time. The V gene is TRBV9, the J gene TRBJ1-4; weak D call: TRBD1 (5 bases). The CDR3 has 15 residues. Trimming pared 0 bases from V and 2 bases from J, leaving 8 bases between. The germline CDR1 and CDR2 sequences are SGDLS and YYNGEE. CDR3 residues: CASSVEGLTNEKLFF. The CDR3, as DNA: TGTGCCAGCAGCGTAGAGGGGTTGACTAATGAAAAACTGTTTTTT. Complete variable domain (other parts from reference TRBV9 and TRBJ1-4): DSGVTQTPKHLITATGQRVTLRCSPRSGDLSVYWYQQSLDQGLQFLIQYYNGEERAKGNILERFSAQQFPDLHSELNLSSLELGDSALYFCASSVEGLTNEKLFFGSGTQLSVL.

The V and J genes are TRBV6-5 and TRBJ1-1, with 7 bases identical to TRBD1. The CDR3 is 14 amino acids. V trimming: 4 bases; J trimming: 6 bases; junction bases outside the gene matches: 8. Germline loops: CDR1 MNHEY, CDR2 SVGAGI. The chain's CDR3 is CASSSGQAVAEAFF. In DNA, the CDR3 is TGTGCCAGCAGTTCCGGACAGGCCGTCGCTGAAGCTTTCTTT.

The chain couples TRBV19 to TRBJ1-2, with TRBD1 identical over 12 bases. Losses at the gene ends were 4 bases for V and 2 bases for J; bases not matched to a gene: 11. The CDR3 spans 18 residues. Germline V gives CDR1 LNHDA, CDR2 SQIVND (reference sequence). CDR3: CASSRPSGTGGENYGYTF. The CDR3 DNA follows: TGTGCCAGTAGTAGACCCTCCGGGACAGGGGGCGAGAACTATGGCTACACCTTC.

The chain uses TRBV18 and TRBJ1-4; 7 positions agree with TRBD1. The CDR3 spans 16 residues. Looked up from germline, CDR1 is KGHSH and CDR2 is LQKENI. Trimming at V came to 3 bases and at J to 3 bases, leaving 7 bases not matched to a gene. The CDR3: CASSPGQLGSNEKLFF. CDR3 nucleotide sequence: TGTGCCAGCTCACCGGGACAGCTAGGATCTAATGAAAAACTGTTTTTT. The variable domain in full, with the rest retrieved from reference TRBV18 and TRBJ1-4, is NAGVMQNPRHLVRRRGQEARLRCSPMKGHSHVYWYRQLPEEGLKFMVYLQKENIIDESGMPKERFSAEFPKEGPSILRIQQVVRGDSAAYFCASSPGQLGSNEKLFFGSGTQLSVL.

The chain recombines TRBV19 with TRBJ1-3; D possibly corresponds to TRBD1 (5 bases). CDR1 and CDR2 from the germline V gene are LNHDA and SQIVND (reference sequence). Trimming removed 9 bases at V and 2 bases at J, with 20 bases between. The CDR3 consists of 16 residues. This CDR3 reads CASGGGGRKTGNTIYF. CDR3 nucleotides: TGTGCCAGCGGGGGAGGTGGGCGGAAGACTGGAAACACCATATATTTT. The variable domain in full, completed from reference TRBV19 and TRBJ1-3, reads DGGITQSPKYLFRKEGQNVTLSCEQNLNHDAMYWYRQDPGQGLRLIYYSQIVNDFQKGDIAEGYSVSREKKESFPLTVTSAQKNPTAFYLCASGGGGRKTGNTIYFGEGSWLTVV.

This clone was found once. V gene TRBV12-3 or TRBV12-4 combines with J gene TRBJ1-5; D is ambiguous. Trimming left V 9 bases short and J 10 bases short, with 13 bases between. CDR3 length equals 11 residues. CDR3 sequence: CASGATVPQHF. The CDR3 nucleotides read TGTGCCAGTGGCGCCACAGTACCCCAGCATTTT.

This rearrangement joins TRBV6-2 or TRBV6-3 to TRBJ1-2, with D possibly TRBD1 on 5 matching bases. The germline V and J ends were trimmed by 6 bases and 7 bases, with 18 bases remaining between them. Germline V gene data show CDR1 as MNHEY and CDR2 as SVGEGT. The CDR3 sequence is 14 residues long. Here the CDR3 DNA reads TGTGCCAGCAGACCTATCGGGGGAGGCGGTGGCTACACCTTC. Translation: CASRPIGGGGGYTF.

CDR3 nucleotides: TGTGCCTGGAGTGGCCGGGTAGTTAGCTCTGGAAACACCATATATTTT. Protein sequence: CAWSGRVVSSGNTIYF. V usage is TRBV30 and J usage is TRBJ1-3; D is unresolved. Germline V lookup: CDR1 GTSNPN, CDR2 SVGIG (reference sequence). CDR3 size: 16 residues. The V end lost 1 base, the J end lost 0 bases, and 13 bases lay between the germline ends.

CDR3 nucleotide sequence: TGTGCCAGCAGCTTTGCGGGGGCGAAAGAGACCCAGTACTTC. This sequence encodes CASSFAGAKETQYF. The chain has TRBV5-6 and TRBJ2-5; tentative D call: TRBD2 (7 bases). Germline V gene lookup returns CDR1 SGHDT and CDR2 YYEEEE. Between the trimmed V and J ends, which lost 2 bases and 3 bases, there was a span of 11 bases. This CDR3 is built from 14 residues.

The rearrangement uses TRBV25-1 and TRBJ1-3; possible D gene TRBD1, 5 bases. CDR3 length: 16 amino acids. Per germline, CDR1 MGHDK and CDR2 SYGVNS. Trimming cost V 6 bases and J 4 bases, with 19 bases left between them. This chain's CDR3 is CASRGSTGQRGNTIYF. DNA for the CDR3: TGTGCCAGCAGAGGCTCGACGGGGCAGCGCGGAAACACCATATATTTT.